The 13 T cell receptor beta chains in this list originate from one sample, sequenced in a study of response to subunit inactivated influenza vaccine. In TCRdb, the RT-PCR reads were re-called with MiXCR into one record per CDR3 protein. The sample has fewer than 650,000 distinct CDR3 sequences, approximately 12% seen once; the top ten hold about an eighth. The source was PBMCs from blood, collected about 40 days after vaccination. These receptors were obtained from a man in his fifties who received an inactivated influenza vaccine.

V usage is TRBV27 and J usage is TRBJ2-1; TRBD1 matches at 11 bases. Trimming cost V 4 bases and J 8 bases; bases outside gene matches: 10. Germline CDR1 and CDR2: MNHEY and SMNVEV (reference sequence). The CDR3 is made up of 16 amino acids. As DNA, the CDR3 is TGTGCCAGCAGTTACTTAAGGACAGGGGGCCAGCATGAGCAGTTCTTC. Encoded protein: CASSYLRTGGQHEQFF.

This clonotype has a handful of counts. The chain combines TRBV6-2 or TRBV6-3 with TRBJ1-5, with D possibly TRBD1 on 6 matching bases. The CDR3 totals 13 residues. The V end lost 8 bases, the J end lost 7 bases, and 15 bases lay between the germline ends. CDR1 and CDR2 (germline): MNHEY, SVGEGT. CDR3 in amino acids: CASHRVFNQPQHF. In nucleotides, the CDR3 is TGTGCCAGCCACAGGGTTTTTAACCAGCCCCAGCATTTT.

As for this clonotype: The junction differs from germline at one of its ends, possibly a read error. The V call is TRBV2, the J call TRBJ2-7; D gene uncertain. The CDR3 contains 11 residues. Per the germline V gene, CDR1 is SNHLY and CDR2 is FYNNEI. The CDR3 loop is CASKQSYEQDF. In nucleotides, the CDR3 is TGTGCCAGCAAGCAGTCCTACGAGCAGGACTTC.

This clonotype appeared a few times. The gene calls are TRBV27 and TRBJ2-7, with D perhaps TRBD1 (6 bases). V dropped 5 bases and J dropped 0 bases, with 14 bases sitting between them. CDR1 and CDR2 from the germline V gene are MNHEY and SMNVEV (reference sequence). This CDR3 is 15 amino acids long. The CDR3 region has the DNA TGTGCCAGCAGTGAATCGGGACATAGCTCCTACGAGCAGTACTTC. Residues: CASSESGHSSYEQYF.

The V call is TRBV3-1, the J call TRBJ2-5; D is possibly TRBD1 (5 bases). The CDR3 covers 15 residues. The V end lost 4 bases, the J end lost 5 bases, and 17 bases lay between the germline ends. Germline values: CDR1 LGHDT, CDR2 YNNKEL (reference sequence). CDR3 coding DNA: TGTGCCAGCAGCCCCCGGACATTGAGTCTGGAGACCCAGTACTTC. Translating it yields CASSPRTLSLETQYF.

In this sample, this clonotype turned up a few times. V is TRBV15 and J is TRBJ2-7, with 7 bases matching TRBD2. Trimming at V came to 0 bases and at J to 1 base, leaving 0 bases not matched to a gene. This CDR3 is 14 amino acids long. Germline loops: CDR1 LNHNV, CDR2 YYDKDF (reference sequence). CDR3 bases: TGTGCCACCAGCAGAGAGCGGGGGTCCTACGAGCAGTACTTC. Encoded protein: CATSRERGSYEQYF.

The table lists this clonotype with many counts. The rearrangement joins TRBV29-1 to TRBJ2-7; 8 bases line up with TRBD1. Germline loops: CDR1 SQVTM, CDR2 ANQGSEA. Unmatched junction bases numbered 13, after V lost 6 bases and J lost 6 bases. The length of the CDR3 is 14 residues. The CDR3 protein is CSVGRGQGTSEQYF. CDR3 nucleotide sequence: TGCAGCGTGGGACGAGGACAGGGAACCAGCGAGCAGTACTTC.

The chain joins TRBV5-1 to TRBJ2-7; 7 bases match TRBD1. Germline V gives CDR1 SGHRS, CDR2 YFSETQ. The CDR3 totals 13 residues. Losses at the gene ends were 5 bases for V and 6 bases for J; bases not matched to a gene: 8. The CDR3 DNA sequence: TGCGCCAGCAGAGGGACAGATCCAGGCGAGCAGTACTTC. It codes for CASRGTDPGEQYF.

This clonotype was counted many times. The genes are TRBV7-2 and TRBJ2-3; 7 nucleotides match TRBD1. The V and J ends lost 5 bases and 4 bases, in that order; junction bases with no gene match: 6. Germline V gene sequence: CDR1 SGHTA, CDR2 FQGNSA. The CDR3 is 14 residues long. CDR3 in amino acids: CASSRDRVADTQYF. In nucleotides, the CDR3 is TGTGCCAGCAGCCGCGACAGGGTTGCAGATACGCAGTATTTT. Drawing the rest from reference TRBV7-2 and TRBJ2-3, the complete variable domain is GAGVSQSPSNKVTEKGKDVELRCDPISGHTALYWYRQSLGQGLEFLIYFQGNSAPDKSGLPSDRFSAERTGGSVSTLTIQRTQQEDSAVYLCASSRDRVADTQYFGPGTRLTVL.

This clonotype was counted a few times. CDR3 sequence (DNA): TGCAGCATAGGGAATCTTGAGCAGTTCTTC. As protein: CSIGNLEQFF. The chain uses TRBV29-1 and TRBJ2-1; D unclear. CDR3 length: 10 residues. V was shortened by 8 bases and J by 9 bases, with 11 bases between the two germline ends. CDR1 SQVTM and CDR2 ANQGSEA come from the germline V gene.

Only a few counts were recorded for this clonotype. The chain carries TRBV29-1 and TRBJ2-2; D unclear. Germline V CDR1 and CDR2: SQVTM, ANQGSEA. V was pared by 5 bases and J by 3 bases, with 25 bases between. This CDR3 has 18 residues. The CDR3 loop is CSVKSLPLGAADTGELFF. The CDR3 DNA sequence: TGCAGCGTTAAATCCCTCCCCCTTGGTGCGGCTGACACCGGGGAGCTGTTTTTT.

This clonotype has a handful of counts. The chain employs TRBV24-1 and TRBJ2-1, with D tentatively TRBD1 (5 bases). Germline values: CDR1 KGHDR, CDR2 SFDVKD. Trimming removed 1 base from V and 8 bases from J, with 11 bases in between. CDR3 size: 14 residues. This CDR3 reads CATSDLLTRDEQFF. The CDR3 bases are TGTGCCACCAGTGATTTATTGACCAGGGATGAGCAGTTCTTC.

This sequence joins TRBV7-8 and TRBJ2-3, with D maybe TRBD2 (5 bases). Germline values: CDR1 SGHVS, CDR2 FQNEAQ. This CDR3 comprises 16 residues. The V end lost 2 bases, the J end lost 3 bases, and 15 bases lay between the germline ends. CDR3 bases: TGTGCCAGCAGCTTATTTGCGAGACTACGTACAGATACGCAGTATTTT. It is translated as CASSLFARLRTDTQYF.